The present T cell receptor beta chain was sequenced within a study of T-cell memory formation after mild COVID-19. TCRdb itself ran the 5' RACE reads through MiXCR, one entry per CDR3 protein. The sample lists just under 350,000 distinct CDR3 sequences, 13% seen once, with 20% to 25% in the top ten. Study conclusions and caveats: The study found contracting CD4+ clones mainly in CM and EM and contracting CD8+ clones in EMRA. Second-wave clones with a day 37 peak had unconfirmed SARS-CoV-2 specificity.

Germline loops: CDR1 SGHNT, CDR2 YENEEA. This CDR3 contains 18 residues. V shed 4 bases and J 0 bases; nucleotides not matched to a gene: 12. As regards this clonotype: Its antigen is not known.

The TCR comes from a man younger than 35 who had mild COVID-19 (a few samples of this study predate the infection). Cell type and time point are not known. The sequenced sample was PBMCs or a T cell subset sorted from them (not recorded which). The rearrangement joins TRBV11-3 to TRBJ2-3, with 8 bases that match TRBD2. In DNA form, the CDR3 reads TGTGCCAGCAGCTCGGGGGAAACGGGGGGGCCTAGCACAGATACGCAGTATTTT. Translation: CASSSGETGGPSTDTQYF.